These 23 T cell receptor beta chains share one sample of origin, sequenced in a study of blood T cell repertoires in COVID-19. Profiled with immunoSEQ multiplex PCR; TCRdb holds only in-frame clones, not every one. The repertoire holds hundreds of thousands of clones, with around 90% as singletons. Sequenced: peripheral blood. Receptors originate from a man younger than 30 with COVID-19, enrolled during active disease.

The chain carries TRBV30 and TRBJ2-7; 7 bases match TRBD2. The V and J ends lost 5 bases and 5 bases, in that order; junction bases with no gene match: 15. CDR3 length equals 15 residues. The germline gives CDR1 GTSNPN, CDR2 SVGIG (reference sequence). CDR3 residues: CAWQARGVGGNEQYF. CDR3 in DNA: TGTGCCTGGCAAGCGAGGGGCGTCGGGGGGAACGAGCAGTACTTC.

The chain recombines TRBV27 with TRBJ2-7, with 12 bases aligning to TRBD1. Germline loops: CDR1 MNHEY, CDR2 SMNVEV (reference sequence). After removal of 5 bases from V and 3 bases from J, the junction contained 2 bases not matched to a gene. CDR3 size: 14 residues. CDR3 residues: CASSGDRGLYEQYF. Written as DNA, the CDR3 is TGTGCCAGCAGTGGGGACAGGGGGCTCTACGAGCAGTACTTC.

The chain couples TRBV23-1 to TRBJ2-7, with D perhaps TRBD1 (6 bases). TRBV23-1 is assigned to the ORF class and has an uncertain function. The CDR3 runs 17 residues. The V end lost 4 bases, the J end lost 0 bases, and 19 bases lay between the germline ends. Here the CDR3 reads CASSRHHRVRSSYEQYF. The CDR3 DNA reads TGCGCCAGCAGTCGCCATCACAGGGTACGGAGCTCCTACGAGCAGTACTTC.

The chain has TRBV14 and TRBJ2-1; 8 bases are shared with TRBD2. CDR1 is SGHDN and CDR2 is FVKESK in the germline V gene. This CDR3 has 17 residues. With 4 bases clipped from V and 4 bases from J, the junction kept 12 bases outside the gene matches. CDR3 protein: CASSRGAGAPYYNEQFF. The CDR3 DNA follows: TGTGCCAGCAGCCGCGGAGCGGGGGCCCCATATTACAATGAGCAGTTCTTC.

The genes are TRBV3-1 (or the pseudogene TRBV3-2) and TRBJ1-2; D is ambiguous. V was shortened by 8 bases and J by 2 bases, with 18 bases between the two germline ends. The germline gives CDR1 LGHDT, CDR2 YNNKEL (reference sequence). The CDR3 sequence is 15 residues long. CDR3 nucleotide sequence: TGTGCCAGCGACGACTCAAAAACCGCCAACTATGGCTACACCTTC. Translation: CASDDSKTANYGYTF.

The V call is TRBV19, the J call TRBJ1-1; no definite D call. V dropped 5 bases and J dropped 4 bases, with 8 bases sitting between them. The CDR3 has 12 amino acids. Germline lookup yields CDR1 LNHDA and CDR2 SQIVND (reference sequence). DNA for the CDR3: TGTGCCAGTAGTTCATTTAGCACTGAAGCTTTCTTT. Its translation is CASSSFSTEAFF.

The rearrangement uses TRBV19 and TRBJ2-7; D is perhaps TRBD1 (7 bases). The CDR3 has 15 residues. Germline assignment: CDR1 LNHDA and CDR2 SQIVND (reference sequence). V lost 5 bases and J lost 4, with 18 bases in between. DNA for the CDR3: TGTGCCAGTAGTCTTGGGACCAGGGGGGCGTACGAGCAGTACTTC. As protein: CASSLGTRGAYEQYF.

The V and J genes are TRBV27 and TRBJ2-3; D might be TRBD2 (7 bases). The CDR3 sequence is 15 residues long. CDR1 MNHEY and CDR2 SMNVEV come from the germline V gene (reference sequence). V was pared by 8 bases and J by 2 bases, with 17 bases between. CDR3 sequence (DNA): TGTGCCAGCTCCTGGAGGGGGGGCAACACAGATACGCAGTATTTT. It yields the protein CASSWRGGNTDTQYF.

This chain links TRBV5-1 with TRBJ1-6, with a possible D match to TRBD1 (5 bases). V was cut by 7 bases and J by 7 bases, with 21 bases left in between. The CDR3 covers 16 residues. Per the germline V gene, CDR1 is SGHRS and CDR2 is YFSETQ. Here the CDR3 DNA reads TGCGCCAGCGGAAAAGAACAGGCGACAGTAAATTCACCCCTCCACTTT. Its translation: CASGKEQATVNSPLHF.

The chain carries TRBV14 and TRBJ1-1; 8 bases agree with TRBD1. The CDR3 is made up of 15 amino acids. V lost 1 base and J lost 4; bases outside the gene matches: 5. Germline CDR1 reads SGHDN; CDR2 reads FVKESK. The CDR3 DNA is TGTGCCAGCAGCCAAGGACAGGGGTGGTCCACTGAAGCTTTCTTT. This sequence encodes CASSQGQGWSTEAFF.

This rearrangement joins TRBV2 to TRBJ1-4; TRBD1 agrees at 9 bases. The CDR3 is 12 residues long. V lost 6 bases, J lost 17 bases, and 10 bases stayed unmatched. The germline V gene encodes CDR1 SNHLY and CDR2 FYNNEI. The CDR3 loop is CASRSDRGVFFF. The CDR3 region has the DNA TGTGCCAGCAGATCCGACAGGGGGGTATTTTTTTTT.

The rearrangement joins TRBV5-5 to TRBJ2-7; tentatively, D is TRBD1 (6 bases). CDR1 and CDR2 from the germline V gene are SGHKS and YYEKEE (reference sequence). This CDR3 region has 13 residues. Trimming cost V 0 bases and J 6 bases, with 10 bases left between them. This CDR3 reads CASSLDRVGEQYF. The CDR3 region has the DNA TGTGCCAGCAGCTTGGACAGGGTGGGCGAGCAGTACTTC.

This clone was detected only once. This chain uses TRBV6-5 with TRBJ2-7; D gene uncertain. V was cut by 5 bases and J by 0 bases, with 14 bases left in between. The CDR3 has 15 amino acids. The germline V gene encodes CDR1 MNHEY and CDR2 SVGAGI. The CDR3 nucleotides read TGTGCCAGCAGTCCGCAGGCTCTCAGCTCCTACGAGCAGTACTTC. Encoded protein: CASSPQALSSYEQYF.

The gene calls are TRBV5-4 and TRBJ2-7, with 7 nucleotides matching TRBD1. This CDR3 is built from 13 residues. Germline CDR1 and CDR2: SGHNT and YYREEE (reference sequence). With V trimmed by 10 bases and J by 0 bases, 7 bases remained unmatched. The CDR3 coding sequence is TGTGCCTTTACCGGGACAGACTCCTACGAGCAGTACTTC. Translating gives CAFTGTDSYEQYF.

The chain employs TRBV5-1 and TRBJ2-7; D might be TRBD2 (6 bases). This CDR3 contains 14 residues. In germline, CDR1 is SGHRS, CDR2 YFSETQ. V was shortened by 6 bases and J by 5 bases, with 18 bases between the two germline ends. CDR3 protein: CASNSVGSGNEQYF. The CDR3 bases are TGCGCCAGCAACTCTGTGGGTAGCGGCAACGAGCAGTACTTC.

This chain links TRBV5-1 with TRBJ2-5; 14 bases match TRBD2. Germline CDR1 reads SGHRS; CDR2 reads YFSETQ. CDR3 length equals 17 residues. J gave up 2 bases and V 0 bases, and 3 bases lay outside the gene matches. The CDR3 region has the DNA TGCGCCAGCAGCTTGGCCGGGACTAGCGGGGGACAAGAGACCCAGTACTTC. It is translated as CASSLAGTSGGQETQYF. The whole variable domain, remainder taken from reference TRBV5-1 and TRBJ2-5, is KAGVTQTPRYLIKTRGQQVTLSCSPISGHRSVSWYQQTPGQGLQFLFEYFSETQRNKGNFPGRFSGRQFSNSRSEMNVSTLELGDSALYLCASSLAGTSGGQETQYFGPGTRLLVL.

DNA for the CDR3: TGTGCCAGCAGTTTTGACAGGTCCAATAATTCACCCCTCCACTTT. It encodes CASSFDRSNNSPLHF. The chain has TRBV6-5 and TRBJ1-6, with a weak D call TRBD1 (6 bases). With 4 bases removed from V and 5 bases from J, the gap between germline ends came to 12 bases. CDR1 is MNHEY and CDR2 is SVGAGI in the germline V gene. This CDR3 has 15 residues.

The V call is TRBV19, the J call TRBJ2-3; D gene unclear. The germline V gene has CDR1 LNHDA and CDR2 SQIVND (reference sequence). This CDR3 is 12 amino acids long. Trimming removed 4 bases at V and 2 bases at J, with 4 bases between. Written as DNA, the CDR3 is TGTGCCAGTAGTAAACACACAGATACGCAGTATTTT. Its translation: CASSKHTDTQYF.

The chain links TRBV5-4 to TRBJ2-3, with TRBD2 matching 8 bases. This CDR3 is 13 amino acids long. Germline loops: CDR1 SGHNT, CDR2 YYREEE (reference sequence). Losses at the gene ends were 4 bases for V and 4 bases for J; bases not matched to a gene: 2. CDR3 sequence: CASSRSGADTQYF. The CDR3 DNA sequence: TGTGCCAGCAGCCGTAGCGGGGCAGATACGCAGTATTTT.

This clone was observed once. The chain couples TRBV5-1 to TRBJ2-5, with D perhaps TRBD2 (5 bases). V lost 3 bases to trimming and J lost 4 bases, with 19 bases between them. CDR1 and CDR2 from the germline V gene are SGHRS and YFSETQ. The CDR3 contains 16 residues. As DNA, the CDR3 is TGCGCCAGCAGCTGGGGAACTAGTGGGAGTTCAGAGACCCAGTACTTC. Translating gives CASSWGTSGSSETQYF.

Here the CDR3 DNA reads TGCGCCAGCAGCTTGGGGGGCCGCAGGTCGGAGACCCAGTACTTC. Translating gives CASSLGGRRSETQYF. V and J are TRBV5-1 and TRBJ2-5; D is possibly TRBD1 (5 bases). With 0 bases removed from V and 5 bases from J, the gap between germline ends came to 14 bases. There are 15 residues in the CDR3. Germline CDR1 SGHRS, CDR2 YFSETQ.

The V call is TRBV29-1, the J call TRBJ2-7, with a tentative D call TRBD2 (5 bases). Trimming removed 6 bases from V and 0 bases from J, with 12 bases in between. The CDR3 spans 13 residues. The V gene's germline CDR1 is SQVTM and CDR2 ANQGSEA. The CDR3 region is CSVGGQFSYEQYF. The DNA of the CDR3 is TGCAGCGTCGGAGGCCAGTTCTCCTACGAGCAGTACTTC.

This clone was detected only once. This rearrangement joins TRBV2 to TRBJ1-1, with 7 bases matching TRBD1. J lost 1 base, V lost 7 bases, and 6 bases had no gene match. This CDR3 is 14 amino acids long. The V gene's germline CDR1 is SNHLY and CDR2 FYNNEI. CDR3 loop: CASNNQGENTEAFF. CDR3 in DNA: TGTGCCAGCAACAATCAGGGGGAGAACACTGAAGCTTTCTTT.